The 8 T cell receptor beta chains below were found in one sample sequenced in a study of response to subunit inactivated influenza vaccine. TCRdb re-analysed the RT-PCR reads in MiXCR, keeping a single row per CDR3 protein. The table shows under 550,000 distinct CDR3 sequences, with 7.6% occurring only once. The source was PBMCs from blood, collected around 25 months after vaccination. The source of these receptors is a man aged 45-69 years who received an inactivated influenza vaccine.

This clonotype was observed a few times. This chain's CDR3 is CSAVSGTGTHEQYF. Here the CDR3 DNA reads TGCAGTGCCGTCAGCGGGACAGGGACCCACGAGCAGTACTTC. The chain combines TRBV20-1 with TRBJ2-7; 9 bases map to TRBD1. The CDR3 covers 14 residues. V shed 6 bases, J shed 5 bases, and the junction held 11 bases outside the gene matches. Looked up from germline, CDR1 is DFQATT and CDR2 is SNEGSKA (reference sequence).

To note about this clonotype: A much larger clone lies one base from this, so it may be a read error. The V and J genes are TRBV11-2 and TRBJ2-2; TRBD2 aligns across 12 bases. Germline assignment: CDR1 SGHAT and CDR2 FQNNGV. V lost 5 bases, J lost 6 bases, and 7 bases stayed unmatched. This CDR3 has 16 residues. As DNA, the CDR3 is TGTGCCAGCAGCGTAGTAGGACTAGCGGGGCCCGGGGAGCTGTTTTTT. It translates to CASSVVGLAGPGELFF.

This chain joins TRBV7-2 and TRBJ2-7, with TRBD2 matching over 8 bases. Trimming took 8 bases from V and 8 from J; bases not matched to a gene: 14. Germline CDR1 and CDR2: SGHTA and FQGNSA. This CDR3 region has 14 residues. CDR3 in amino acids: CASGSVGGVLKQYF. The CDR3 DNA follows: TGTGCCAGCGGGTCTGTCGGGGGGGTCCTCAAGCAGTACTTC.

The CDR3 nucleotides are TGTGCCATCAGTGATTCTATCGGGGGTAATTCACCCCTCCACTTT. It yields the protein CAISDSIGGNSPLHF. The J gene is TRBJ1-6, the V gene TRBV10-3; maybe TRBD1 (5 bases). In germline, CDR1 is ENHRY, CDR2 SYGVKD. The CDR3 has 15 amino acids. Trimming pared 3 bases from V and 6 bases from J, leaving 12 bases between.

The chain recombines TRBV6-1 with TRBJ2-1, with 9 bases aligning to TRBD2. With 6 bases clipped from V and 6 bases from J, the junction kept 6 bases outside the gene matches. CDR1 MNHNS and CDR2 SASEGT come from the germline V gene. The CDR3 length is 14 residues. The CDR3: CASRGASGINEQFF. CDR3 bases: TGTGCCAGCAGGGGTGCTAGCGGGATCAATGAGCAGTTCTTC.

The chain links TRBV29-1 to TRBJ1-5, with 8 bases matching TRBD1. Germline loops: CDR1 SQVTM, CDR2 ANQGSEA. The CDR3 consists of 15 residues. V gave up 6 bases and J gave up 0 bases; unmatched junction bases: 7. CDR3 region: CSVVDREGSNQPQHF. CDR3 coding DNA: TGCAGCGTGGTGGACAGGGAGGGTAGCAATCAGCCCCAGCATTTT.

This clonotype was observed at least ten times. This sequence joins TRBV12-3 or TRBV12-4 and TRBJ1-1; D is uncertain. The CDR3 covers 13 residues. V was shortened by 7 bases and J by 9 bases, with 18 bases between the two germline ends. The CDR3 sequence is CASNPGGVVKAFF. The CDR3 DNA reads as TGTGCCAGCAATCCTGGTGGGGTTGTGAAAGCTTTCTTT.

This clonotype was counted many times. The chain combines TRBV3-1 with TRBJ2-2, with D unclear. This CDR3 has 12 amino acids. V was clipped by 3 bases and J by 8 bases, with 7 bases between them. In germline, CDR1 is LGHDT, CDR2 YNNKEL (reference sequence). CDR3 amino acids: CASSHQSGELFF. In DNA, the CDR3 is TGTGCCAGCAGCCACCAATCGGGGGAGCTGTTTTTT.